This is a list of T cell receptor beta chains from one sample in a study of T cells in localized non-small cell lung cancer. Here immunoSEQ multiplex PCR was the method, and the copy in TCRdb shows in-frame clones only, minus some. The table shows around 4,400 clones, with 30% to 40% occurring only once. The sample in question was lung tumor tissue, obtained before any cancer treatment. The receptors come from a man aged 40-75 years with stage II squamous cell lung carcinoma. The CDR3 runs from the conserved cysteine through the conserved F or W. The D gene is left open where the match is weak. Where a row states a size, it is once, few, many or the class of an expanded clone; other rows omit it.

TGTGCCAGTAGGGGGACAGGGGGGACCGGGGAGCTGTTTTTT,CASRGTGGTGELFF,14,few,TRBD1,TRBJ2-2,TRBV19
TGTGCCAGCTCACCGGGGGGCAACTATGGCTACACCTTC,CASSPGGNYGYTF,13,.,.,TRBJ1-2,TRBV18
TGTGCCAGCAGCCAACGGACTAGCGGGAGTAACAATGAGCAGTTCTTC,CASSQRTSGSNNEQFF,16,medium-sized,TRBD2,TRBJ2-1,TRBV11-3
TGTGCCAGCAGCTTGGGTGGGGCAGATTGGAACACCATATATTTT,CASSLGGADWNTIYF,15,few,.,TRBJ1-3,TRBV11-3
TGTGCCAGCAGCGTAGGGAGGGCCGCTAATGAAAAACTGTTTTTT,CASSVGRAANEKLFF,15,medium-sized,.,TRBJ1-4,TRBV9
TGCGCCAGCAGCCAAGATCAGTGGGGGCACACTGAAGCTTTCTTT,CASSQDQWGHTEAFF,15,.,.,TRBJ1-1,TRBV4-1
TGTGCCAGCAGTTTTTACGGGGTTGGCTACACCTTC,CASSFYGVGYTF,12,.,.,TRBJ1-2,TRBV28
TGCGCCAGCAGCGTTGAGGGGAAAAGATACGAGCAGTACTTC,CASSVEGKRYEQYF,14,.,.,TRBJ2-7,TRBV5-1
TGTGCCAGCAGCTCACAGGGGGCGGAAGAAAAACTGTTTTTT,CASSSQGAEEKLFF,14,medium-sized,TRBD1,TRBJ1-4,TRBV11-3
TGTGCCACCAGCAGGGACAGGGGGCGGACCACAGATACGCAGTATTTT,CATSRDRGRTTDTQYF,16,.,TRBD1,TRBJ2-3,TRBV15
TGTGCCATCAGTGAGAAGCAGGGGTACGGCTACACCTTC,CAISEKQGYGYTF,13,.,.,TRBJ1-2,TRBV10-3
TGTGCCAGCAGCCCGACAATTGGGTGGGAGCAGTACTTC,CASSPTIGWEQYF,13,.,.,TRBJ2-7,TRBV7-4
TGTGCCAGCAGCTTCCAGGTGCGGTACAATGAGCAGTTCTTC,CASSFQVRYNEQFF,14,.,.,TRBJ2-1,TRBV11-3
TGCGCCAGCAGCGGACCTCCGGGGGGCAGGGGAGATACGCAGTATTTT,CASSGPPGGRGDTQYF,16,.,.,TRBJ2-3,TRBV10-2
TGTGCCAGCAGTTATCCAGGGGGACCTACGAACGAGCAGTACTTC,CASSYPGGPTNEQYF,15,medium-sized,TRBD1,TRBJ2-7,TRBV6-8
TGTGCCAGCAGTCCGGGACAGGGCTTTAGGGATACGCAGTATTTT,CASSPGQGFRDTQYF,15,few,TRBD1,TRBJ2-3,TRBV6-8
TGTGCCTGGAGTGGAGTGGGACAACGGAGGGATTCACCCCTCCACTTT,CAWSGVGQRRDSPLHF,16,few,.,TRBJ1-6,TRBV30
TGTGCCAGCGCTCGACAGGGATGGAACACTGAAGCTTTCTTT,CASARQGWNTEAFF,14,.,TRBD1,TRBJ1-1,TRBV6-8
TGTGCCAGCAGCCCACGACCCGCGGGTTCCTACAATGAGCAGTTCTTC,CASSPRPAGSYNEQFF,16,few,.,TRBJ2-1,TRBV11-3
TGTGCCTGGGAACCCGGGGGGGCGAATGAGCAGTTCTTC,CAWEPGGANEQFF,13,few,TRBD2,TRBJ2-1,TRBV30
TGTGCCAGCAGGCAAGGAGGCACAGATACGCAGTATTTT,CASRQGGTDTQYF,13,.,.,TRBJ2-3,TRBV6-8
TGCGCCAGCAGGAACAACAGGGAGGTGGACTATGGCTACACCTTC,CASRNNREVDYGYTF,15,.,.,TRBJ1-2,TRBV5-1
TGTGCCAGTAGTATAGATCCCCTAAGGGAGACCCAGTACTTC,CASSIDPLRETQYF,14,.,.,TRBJ2-5,TRBV19
TGTGCCAGCAGTCGGGGACAGGAATACGAGCAGTACTTC,CASSRGQEYEQYF,13,medium-sized,TRBD1,TRBJ2-7,TRBV6-8
TGCGCCAGCAGTCCTTGGGACTACCGCTACAATGAGCAGTTCTTC,CASSPWDYRYNEQFF,15,.,.,TRBJ2-1,TRBV1
TGCGCCAGCAGCTTGGAAGGGGGCAGCAATCAGCCCCAGCATTTT,CASSLEGGSNQPQHF,15,.,TRBD1,TRBJ1-5,TRBV5-1
TGTGCCAGCAGTAGAGCGGGGACAGGTTCGAACACCGGGGAGCTGTTTTTT,CASSRAGTGSNTGELFF,17,large,.,TRBJ2-2,TRBV6-8